This T cell receptor beta chain was identified during a study of T-cell memory formation after mild COVID-19. Concerning this clonotype: What it binds is not known.

The study, taken as a whole, reports: Among clones contracting day 15 to 85, CD4/CD8 was balanced, whereas later expanders leaned CD4+.

Germline V gene sequence: CDR1 MNHNS, CDR2 SASEGT. V gave up 4 bases and J gave up 0 bases; unmatched junction bases: 9. This CDR3 spans 17 amino acids. TCRdb fed the 5' RACE reads into MiXCR, producing one record per CDR3 protein. Of more than 110,000 distinct CDR3 sequences listed, around 14% are singletons. The receptor comes from an adult woman who had mild COVID-19 (a few samples of this study predate the infection). Cell type and time point are not known. The chain recombines TRBV6-1 with TRBJ1-3; 7 bases match TRBD1. Sequencing was performed on PBMCs or a T cell subset sorted from them (not recorded which). CDR3 DNA sequence: TGTGCCAGCAGTGGAACCGGGACAGAGATCTCTGGAAACACCATATATTTT. Protein sequence: CASSGTGTEISGNTIYF.